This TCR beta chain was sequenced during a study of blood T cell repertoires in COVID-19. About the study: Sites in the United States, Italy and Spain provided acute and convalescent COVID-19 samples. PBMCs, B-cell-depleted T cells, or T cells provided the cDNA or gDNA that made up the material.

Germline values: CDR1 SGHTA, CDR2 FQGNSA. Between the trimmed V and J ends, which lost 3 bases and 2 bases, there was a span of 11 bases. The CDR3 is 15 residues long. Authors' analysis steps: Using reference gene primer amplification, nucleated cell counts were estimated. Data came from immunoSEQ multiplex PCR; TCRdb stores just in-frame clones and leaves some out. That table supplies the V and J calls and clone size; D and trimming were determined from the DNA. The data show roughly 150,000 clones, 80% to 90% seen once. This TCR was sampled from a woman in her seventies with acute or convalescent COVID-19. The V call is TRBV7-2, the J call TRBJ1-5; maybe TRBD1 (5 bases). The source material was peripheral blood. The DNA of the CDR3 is TGTGCCAGCAGCTTGGGGGGGTCGGGCAATCAGCCCCAGCATTTT. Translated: CASSLGGSGNQPQHF.